This T cell receptor (beta chain) appears in the sequencing data of a study of graft-versus-host responses after intestinal transplantation. Study-wide points: Some GvH clones were seen earlier in gut or blood, suggesting intestinal origin.

Data came from immunoSEQ multiplex PCR; TCRdb stores just in-frame clones and leaves some out. The sample includes roughly 15,000 clones, roughly a third of them seen just once. Germline V gene data show CDR1 as ENHRY and CDR2 as SYGVKD. The CDR3 is made up of 13 amino acids. V was trimmed by 3 bases and J by 4 bases, leaving 6 bases between them. This clone was recorded only once. Irradiated, violet-dye-labeled stimulators (around 200,000) were plated alongside around 200,000 CFSE-labeled responders. The sequenced sample was alloreactive CD8+ T cells from a mixed lymphocyte reaction culture, obtained before intestinal transplant. The subset here: CFSE-low proliferating T cells sorted from approximately 6-day pre-transplant mixed lymphocyte reaction (GvH or HvG direction). This clonotype was sampled from a human patient who received an intestinal transplant. The chain has TRBV10-3 and TRBJ2-2; tentatively, D is TRBD1 or TRBD2 (5 bases each). The CDR3 DNA is TGTGCCATCAGTGACGGGACCACCGGGGAGCTGTTTTTT. Protein sequence: CAISDGTTGELFF.